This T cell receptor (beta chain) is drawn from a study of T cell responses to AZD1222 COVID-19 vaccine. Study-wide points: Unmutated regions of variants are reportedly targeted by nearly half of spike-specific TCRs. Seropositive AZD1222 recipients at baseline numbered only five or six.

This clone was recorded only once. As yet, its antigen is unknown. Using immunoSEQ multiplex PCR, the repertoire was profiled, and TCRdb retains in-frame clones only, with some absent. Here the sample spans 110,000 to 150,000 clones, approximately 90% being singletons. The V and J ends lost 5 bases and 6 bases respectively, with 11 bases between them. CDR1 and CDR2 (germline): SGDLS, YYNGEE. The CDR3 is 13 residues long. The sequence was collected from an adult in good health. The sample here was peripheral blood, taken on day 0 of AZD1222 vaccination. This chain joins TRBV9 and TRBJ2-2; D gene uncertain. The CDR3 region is CASRSTPAGELFF. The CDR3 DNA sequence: TGTGCCAGCAGATCCACGCCAGCCGGGGAGCTGTTTTTT. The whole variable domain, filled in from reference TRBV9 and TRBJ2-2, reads DSGVTQTPKHLITATGQRVTLRCSPRSGDLSVYWYQQSLDQGLQFLIQYYNGEERAKGNILERFSAQQFPDLHSELNLSSLELGDSALYFCASRSTPAGELFFGEGSRLTVL.